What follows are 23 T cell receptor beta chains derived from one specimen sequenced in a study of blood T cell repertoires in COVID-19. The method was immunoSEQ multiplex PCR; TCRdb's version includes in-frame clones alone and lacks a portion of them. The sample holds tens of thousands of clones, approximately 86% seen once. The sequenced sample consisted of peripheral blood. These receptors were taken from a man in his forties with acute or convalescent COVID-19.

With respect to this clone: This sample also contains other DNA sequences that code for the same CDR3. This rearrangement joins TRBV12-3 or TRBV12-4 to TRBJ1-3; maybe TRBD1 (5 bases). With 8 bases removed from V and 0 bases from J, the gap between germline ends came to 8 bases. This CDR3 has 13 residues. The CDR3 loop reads CASGAPSGNTIYF. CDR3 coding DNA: TGTGCCAGCGGGGCGCCCTCTGGAAACACCATATATTTT.

CDR3 bases: TGTGCCAGCAGTGAGGGACAGGGATGGGCAGAGACCCAGTACTTC. Protein: CASSEGQGWAETQYF. J is TRBJ2-5 and V is TRBV25-1, with 9 positions matching TRBD1. With 3 bases clipped from V and 4 bases from J, the junction kept 6 bases outside the gene matches. Looked up from germline, CDR1 is MGHDK and CDR2 is SYGVNS. The CDR3 is 15 amino acids.

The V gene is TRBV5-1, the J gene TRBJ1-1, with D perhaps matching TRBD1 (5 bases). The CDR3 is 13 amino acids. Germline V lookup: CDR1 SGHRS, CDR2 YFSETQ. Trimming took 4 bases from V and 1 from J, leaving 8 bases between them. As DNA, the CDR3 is TGCGCCAGCAGCCACCAGGGGAACACTGAAGCTTTCTTT. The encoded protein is CASSHQGNTEAFF.

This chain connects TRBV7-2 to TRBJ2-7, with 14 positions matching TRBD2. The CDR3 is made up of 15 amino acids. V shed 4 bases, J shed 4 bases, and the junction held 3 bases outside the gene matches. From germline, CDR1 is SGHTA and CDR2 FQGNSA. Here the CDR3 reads CASSSTSGGAYEQYF. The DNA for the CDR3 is TGTGCCAGCAGCTCGACTAGCGGGGGGGCTTACGAGCAGTACTTC.

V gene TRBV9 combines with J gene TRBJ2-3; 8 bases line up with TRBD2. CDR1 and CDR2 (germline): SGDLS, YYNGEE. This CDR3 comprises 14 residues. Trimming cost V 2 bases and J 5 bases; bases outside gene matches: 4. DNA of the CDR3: TGTGCCAGCAGCGTTAGCGGGGTTGGAGATACGCAGTATTTT. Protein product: CASSVSGVGDTQYF.

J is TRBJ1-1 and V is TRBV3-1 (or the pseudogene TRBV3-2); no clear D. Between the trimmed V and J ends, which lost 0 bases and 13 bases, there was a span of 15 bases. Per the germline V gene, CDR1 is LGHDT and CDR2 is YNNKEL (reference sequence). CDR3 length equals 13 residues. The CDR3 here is CASSQDGQLEDFF. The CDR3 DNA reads TGTGCCAGCAGCCAAGATGGGCAGTTGGAGGATTTCTTT.

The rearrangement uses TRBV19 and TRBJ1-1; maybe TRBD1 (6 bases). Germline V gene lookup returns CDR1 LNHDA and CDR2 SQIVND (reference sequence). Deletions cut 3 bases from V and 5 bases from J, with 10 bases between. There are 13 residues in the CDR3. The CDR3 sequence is CASSIRTVTEAFF. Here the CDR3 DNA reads TGTGCCAGTAGTATCCGGACAGTAACTGAAGCTTTCTTT.

CDR3 sequence: CASSLDTVNTIYF. The DNA for the CDR3 is TGTGCCAGCAGCTTAGATACGGTTAACACCATATATTTT. The V call is TRBV11-2, the J call TRBJ1-3, with no clear D. Germline CDR1 and CDR2: SGHAT and FQNNGV. The length of the CDR3 is 13 residues. V was shortened by 0 bases and J by 7 bases, with 7 bases between the two germline ends. The variable domain in full, with the rest retrieved from reference TRBV11-2 and TRBJ1-3, is EAGVAQSPRYKIIEKRQSVAFWCNPISGHATLYWYQQILGQGPKLLIQFQNNGVVDDSQLPKDRFSAERLKGVDSTLKIQPAKLEDSAVYLCASSLDTVNTIYFGEGSWLTVV.

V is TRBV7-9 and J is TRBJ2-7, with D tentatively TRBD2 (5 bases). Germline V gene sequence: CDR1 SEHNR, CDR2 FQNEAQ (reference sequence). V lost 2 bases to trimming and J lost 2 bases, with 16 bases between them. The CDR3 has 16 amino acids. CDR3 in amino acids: CASSLRLSGVPYEQYF. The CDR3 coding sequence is TGTGCCAGCAGCTTAAGGTTATCCGGGGTTCCCTACGAGCAGTACTTC.

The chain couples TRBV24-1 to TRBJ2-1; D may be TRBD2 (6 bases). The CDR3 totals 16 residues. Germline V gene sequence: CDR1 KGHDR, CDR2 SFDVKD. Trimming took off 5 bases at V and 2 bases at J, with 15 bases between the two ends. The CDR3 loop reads CATSAPQGGAYNEQFF. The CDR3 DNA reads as TGTGCCACCAGTGCCCCCCAAGGCGGGGCCTACAATGAGCAGTTCTTC.

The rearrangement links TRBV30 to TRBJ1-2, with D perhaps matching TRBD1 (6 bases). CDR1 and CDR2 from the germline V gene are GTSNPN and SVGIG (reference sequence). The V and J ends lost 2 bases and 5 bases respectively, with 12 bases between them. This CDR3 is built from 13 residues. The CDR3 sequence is CAWSTDRPYGYTF. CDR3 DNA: TGTGCCTGGAGTACCGACAGGCCTTATGGCTACACCTTC.

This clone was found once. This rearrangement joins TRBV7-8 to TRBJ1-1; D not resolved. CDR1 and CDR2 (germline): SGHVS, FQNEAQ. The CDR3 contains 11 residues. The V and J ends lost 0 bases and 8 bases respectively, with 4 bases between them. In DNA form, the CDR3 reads TGTGCCAGCAGCTTAGCCTCCGAAGCTTTCTTT. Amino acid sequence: CASSLASEAFF.

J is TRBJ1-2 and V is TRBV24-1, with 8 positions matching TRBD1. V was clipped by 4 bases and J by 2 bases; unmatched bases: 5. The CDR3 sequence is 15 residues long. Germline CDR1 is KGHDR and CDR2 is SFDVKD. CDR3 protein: CATSDPGQGNYGYTF. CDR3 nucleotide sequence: TGTGCCACCAGTGACCCCGGACAGGGAAACTATGGCTACACCTTC.

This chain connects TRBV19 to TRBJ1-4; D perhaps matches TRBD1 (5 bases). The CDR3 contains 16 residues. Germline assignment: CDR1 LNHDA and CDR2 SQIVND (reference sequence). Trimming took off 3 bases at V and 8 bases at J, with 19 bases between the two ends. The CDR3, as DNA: TGTGCCAGTAGTATTTATAGGGGCCCCTGGCGGGAAAAACTGTTTTTT. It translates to CASSIYRGPWREKLFF.

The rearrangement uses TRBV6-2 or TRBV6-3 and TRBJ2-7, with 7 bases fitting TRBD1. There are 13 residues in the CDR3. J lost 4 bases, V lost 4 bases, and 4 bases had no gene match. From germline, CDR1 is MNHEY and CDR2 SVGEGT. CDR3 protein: CASSSTGLYEQYF. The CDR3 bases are TGTGCCAGCAGTTCGACAGGGCTTTACGAGCAGTACTTC.

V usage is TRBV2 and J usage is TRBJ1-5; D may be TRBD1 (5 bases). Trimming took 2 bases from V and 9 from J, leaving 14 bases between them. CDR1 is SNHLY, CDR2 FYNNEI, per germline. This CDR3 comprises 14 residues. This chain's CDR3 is CASSESTGGTPQHF. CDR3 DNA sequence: TGTGCCAGCAGTGAAAGCACGGGGGGTACGCCCCAGCATTTT.

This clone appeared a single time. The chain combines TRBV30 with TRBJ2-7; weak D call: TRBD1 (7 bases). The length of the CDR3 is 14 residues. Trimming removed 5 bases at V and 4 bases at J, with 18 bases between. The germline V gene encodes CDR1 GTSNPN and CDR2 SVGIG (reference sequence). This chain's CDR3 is CAWGLEGATYEQYF. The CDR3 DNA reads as TGTGCCTGGGGGTTGGAGGGGGCTACTTACGAGCAGTACTTC. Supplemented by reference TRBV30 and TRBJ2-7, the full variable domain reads SQTIHQWPATLVQPVGSPLSLECTVEGTSNPNLYWYRQAAGRGLQLLFYSVGIGQISSEVPQNLSASRPQDRQFILSSKKLLLSDSGFYLCAWGLEGATYEQYFGPGTRLTVT.

The CDR3 loop reads CASSRLQGINEKLFF. The CDR3, as DNA: TGCGCCAGCAGCCGACTCCAGGGTATTAATGAAAAACTGTTTTTT. This chain uses TRBV5-1 with TRBJ1-4, with a tentative D call TRBD1 (5 bases). Between the trimmed V and J ends, which lost 4 bases and 4 bases, there was a span of 14 bases. The CDR3 loop spans 15 amino acids. From germline, CDR1 is SGHRS and CDR2 YFSETQ.

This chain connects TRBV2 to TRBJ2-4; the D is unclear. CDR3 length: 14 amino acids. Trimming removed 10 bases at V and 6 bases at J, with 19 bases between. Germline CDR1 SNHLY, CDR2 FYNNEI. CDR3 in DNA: TGTGCCACGAGAGCTACCCTCCTCGGAAACATTCAGTACTTC. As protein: CATRATLLGNIQYF.

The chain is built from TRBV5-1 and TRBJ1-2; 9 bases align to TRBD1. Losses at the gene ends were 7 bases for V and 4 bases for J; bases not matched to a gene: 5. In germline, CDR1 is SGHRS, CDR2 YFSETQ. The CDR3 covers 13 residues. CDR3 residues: CASFGTGPYGYTF. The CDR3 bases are TGCGCCAGCTTCGGGACAGGGCCCTATGGCTACACCTTC.

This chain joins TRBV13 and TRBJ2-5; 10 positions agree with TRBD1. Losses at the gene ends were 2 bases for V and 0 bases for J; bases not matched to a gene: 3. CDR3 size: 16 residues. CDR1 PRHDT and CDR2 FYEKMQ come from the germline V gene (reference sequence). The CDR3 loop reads CASSLLGQGYQETQYF. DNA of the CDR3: TGTGCCAGCAGCTTACTGGGACAGGGGTACCAAGAGACCCAGTACTTC.

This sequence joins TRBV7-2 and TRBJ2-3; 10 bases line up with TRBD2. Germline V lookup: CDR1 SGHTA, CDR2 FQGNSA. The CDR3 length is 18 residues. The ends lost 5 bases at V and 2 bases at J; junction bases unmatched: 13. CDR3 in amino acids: CASSAFGASGGHTDTQYF. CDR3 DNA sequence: TGTGCCAGCAGCGCCTTCGGAGCTAGCGGGGGACACACAGATACGCAGTATTTT.

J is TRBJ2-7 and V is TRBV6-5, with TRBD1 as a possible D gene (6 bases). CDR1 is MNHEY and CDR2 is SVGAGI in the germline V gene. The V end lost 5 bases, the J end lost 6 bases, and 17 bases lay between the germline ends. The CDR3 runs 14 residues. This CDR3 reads CASSNKQGFAEQYF. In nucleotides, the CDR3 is TGTGCCAGCAGTAACAAACAGGGCTTCGCCGAGCAGTACTTC.